This T cell receptor (beta chain) was profiled in a study of control samples from healthy donors and cancer patients. This table comes from immunoSEQ multiplex PCR, and its TCRdb copy is limited to in-frame clones, with some not included. The sample shows about 65,000 clones, 90% of them seen only once. This CDR3 comprises 12 residues. Germline V gene sequence: CDR1 MDHEN, CDR2 SYDVKM. Trimming took 3 bases from V and 8 from J, leaving 8 bases between them. The chain links TRBV28 to TRBJ2-1; weak D call: TRBD2 (5 bases). The clonotype comes from a woman aged 50 to 60 with colorectal cancer. Sequencing was done on a sample of PBMCs. DNA of the CDR3: TGTGCCAGCAGTTTGGAGGTCGATGAGCAGTTCTTC. This codes for CASSLEVDEQFF.